This TCR beta chain was found in a study of T cells expressing NK-cell markers. TCRdb reprocessed the 5' RACE reads, keeping one entry per CDR3 protein, no DNA. The data include around 550,000 distinct CDR3 sequences; the top ten clones carry approximately 3.6%. Whole-study findings and limits: NKG2C+ dominant clonotypes from 6 or 7 donors made up roughly 1.0-8% of CD8+ T cells.

About this clonotype: Its antigen is unknown.

This CDR3 has 17 amino acids. Germline CDR1 is SGDLS and CDR2 is YYNGEE. The chain links TRBV9 to TRBJ2-2; TCRdb selects TRBD1, and the lack of DNA leaves this call unchecked. The sequenced sample was blood T cells: a sorted CD56 or NKG2C T cell subset, CD4+ or CD8+ T cells, or bulk PBMC T cells (not recorded which). This TCR derives from a man aged 18-30 years in good health. The CDR3 protein is CASSPRVGEQNTGELFF.